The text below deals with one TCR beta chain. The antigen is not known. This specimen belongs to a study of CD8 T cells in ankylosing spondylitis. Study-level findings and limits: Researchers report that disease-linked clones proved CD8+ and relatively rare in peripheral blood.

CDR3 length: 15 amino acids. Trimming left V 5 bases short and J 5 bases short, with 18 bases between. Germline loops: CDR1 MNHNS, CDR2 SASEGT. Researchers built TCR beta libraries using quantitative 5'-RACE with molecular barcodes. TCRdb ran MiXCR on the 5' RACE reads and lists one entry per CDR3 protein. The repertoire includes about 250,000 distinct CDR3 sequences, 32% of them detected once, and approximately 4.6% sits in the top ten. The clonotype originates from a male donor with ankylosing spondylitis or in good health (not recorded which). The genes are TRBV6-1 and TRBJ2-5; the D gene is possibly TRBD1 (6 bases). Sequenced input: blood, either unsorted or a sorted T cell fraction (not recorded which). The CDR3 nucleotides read TGTGCCAGCAGTCCCCAGCAGGGGCCGAGGGAGACCCAGTACTTC. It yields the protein CASSPQQGPRETQYF.